This TCR beta chain was observed in a study of metastatic and nonmetastatic thyroid tumors. Study information: Comparison of repertoires was carried out across blood and tumor or nodule tissue from malignant and benign thyroid patients.

Study processing details: The distant-metastasis classifier for papillary thyroid cancer was built from CDR3 differences across clinicopathological groups. TCRdb re-called the PCR reads through MiXCR. For this entry, the V and J calls and clone size follow TCRdb and not the study's own pipeline. Of about 62,000 clones listed, less than 5% are singletons. There are 14 residues in the CDR3. Germline V gene sequence: CDR1 MDHEN, CDR2 SYDVKM. Each patient came to thyroid surgery without any prior treatment (of any kind). General study points: Malignant thyroid tumors reportedly exceeded benign nodules significantly in TCR beta diversity, with the difference appearing in blood and tumor.

This clone came up many times. The antigen remains unidentified. The junction departs from germline at one end; a sequencing error may be responsible. This clonotype was obtained from a female donor with papillary thyroid cancer or a benign thyroid nodule (not recorded which). Some clones in this sample may be carry-over from other donors' samples. The sample comprised blood. The chain has TRBV28 and TRBJ1-5, with D uncertain. This CDR3 is CASTLFRGNQPQHF. The CDR3 nucleotides are TGTGCCAGCACTTTATTCCGAGGCAATCAGCCCCAGCATTTT.